The sequence of this T cell receptor (beta chain) was determined in a study of blood T cell repertoires in COVID-19. About the research overall: Samples representing acute and convalescent COVID-19 were sourced from the United States, Italy and Spain. In each case, the material was cDNA or gDNA derived from T cells, B-cell-depleted T cells, or PBMCs.

Germline CDR1 reads LNHDA; CDR2 reads SQIVND (reference sequence). V lost 3 bases and J lost 5, with 8 bases in between. The CDR3 is made up of 13 amino acids. Data came from immunoSEQ multiplex PCR; TCRdb stores just in-frame clones and leaves some out. In the table there are some 83,000 clones, 88% of which are singletons. Sequencing was carried out using peripheral blood. The V gene is TRBV19, the J gene TRBJ2-1, with D unresolved. This clonotype originated in a man in his 60s with acute or convalescent COVID-19. The DNA of the CDR3 is TGTGCCAGTAGTATGGCGGCCAACAATGAGCAGTTCTTC. It is translated as CASSMAANNEQFF.